Listed below are T cell receptor beta chains from one sample, sequenced in a study of neurological immune-mediated disorders. TCRdb fed the 5' RACE reads into MiXCR, producing one record per CDR3 protein. The sample shows fewer than 35,000 distinct CDR3 sequences, around 13% of them seen only once. Sequencing was done on a sample of PBMCs. These receptors came from a woman aged 40 to 49 in good health. The CDR3 runs from the conserved cysteine through the conserved F or W. A D gene is named only where the DNA matches it firmly. Only some rows state a clone size, as once, few, many or a class for expanded clones.

D gene	V gene	J gene	clone size	CDR3 protein	CDR3 DNA
-	TRBV6-2/TRBV6-3	TRBJ2-5	many	CASIYKETQYF	TGTGCCAGCATTTATAAGGAGACCCAGTACTTC
-	TRBV6-2/TRBV6-3	TRBJ1-1	-	CASSSYPEGGEAEAFF	TGTGCCAGCAGTTCATACCCGGAGGGGGGCGAGGCTGAAGCTTTCTTT
-	TRBV12-3/TRBV12-4	TRBJ2-6	many	CASSPHDYAGANVLTF	TGTGCCAGCAGTCCCCATGACTATGCTGGGGCCAACGTCCTGACTTTC
TRBD1	TRBV20-1	TRBJ1-2	many	CSARSPTGGSENYGYTF	TGCAGTGCTAGAAGCCCGACAGGGGGGAGTGAGAACTATGGCTACACCTTC
TRBD1	TRBV5-1	TRBJ2-7	many	CASSRDRGYEQYF	TGCGCCAGTTCCCGGGACAGGGGCTACGAGCAGTACTTC
-	TRBV5-1	TRBJ1-1	many	CASSSDGINTEAFF	TGCGCCAGCAGCTCGGACGGGATCAACACTGAAGCTTTCTTT
-	TRBV9	TRBJ1-4	many	CASSVSASGEKLFF	TGTGCCAGCAGCGTATCCGCCTCAGGGGAAAAACTGTTTTTT
TRBD2	TRBV9	TRBJ2-6	-	CASSQTSGSPGANVLTF	TGTGCCAGCAGCCAGACTAGCGGGAGTCCTGGGGCCAACGTCCTGACTTTC
-	TRBV20-1	TRBJ1-1	many	CSAIGGNTEAFF	TGCAGTGCTATCGGAGGGAACACTGAAGCTTTCTTT
TRBD1	TRBV5-5	TRBJ2-6	many	CASSRTGGNAGANVLTF	TGTGCCAGCAGCCGAACAGGGGGGAATGCTGGGGCCAACGTCCTGACTTTC
-	TRBV7-2	TRBJ2-7	-	CASSSRRAVSYEQYF	TGTGCCAGTAGCTCACGCCGCGCGGTCTCCTACGAGCAGTACTTC
-	TRBV5-1	TRBJ2-1	-	CASSGTNEQFF	TGCGCCAGCAGTGGTACGAATGAGCAGTTCTTC
TRBD2	TRBV7-8	TRBJ2-7	once	CASSLRTSGNAYEQYF	TGTGCCAGCAGCCTCAGGACTAGCGGGAACGCCTACGAGCAGTACTTC
TRBD1	TRBV9	TRBJ2-4	many	CASSTFGQGADIQYF	TGTGCCAGCAGTACCTTTGGACAGGGGGCGGACATTCAGTACTTC
-	TRBV6-5	TRBJ1-1	many	CASSYGTGTEAFF	TGTGCCAGCAGTTACGGGACGGGCACTGAAGCTTTCTTT
-	TRBV21-1	TRBJ2-3	many	CASSKAGGQGGSDTQYF	TGTGCCAGCAGCAAAGCCGGCGGCCAGGGGGGTTCGGATACGCAGTATTTT
-	TRBV20-1	TRBJ2-3	many	CSARDLLLVTDTQYF	TGCAGTGCTAGAGATCTCTTACTTGTCACAGATACGCAGTATTTT
TRBD1	TRBV29-1	TRBJ1-2	many	CSVEVWTGPYGYTF	TGCAGCGTTGAAGTTTGGACAGGGCCCTATGGCTACACCTTC
-	TRBV9	TRBJ2-7	many	CASSPTERGSYEQYF	TGTGCCAGCAGCCCAACAGAGAGGGGCTCCTACGAGCAGTACTTC
-	TRBV12-3/TRBV12-4	TRBJ2-7	many	CASSLSGGSYEQYF	TGTGCCAGCAGTTTATCCGGGGGCTCCTACGAGCAGTACTTC
-	TRBV10-1	TRBJ2-2	many	CASSEGQSNTGELFF	TGCGCCAGCAGTGAAGGACAATCGAACACCGGGGAGCTGTTTTTT
-	TRBV6-4	TRBJ2-5	many	CASSGKPQIQETQYF	TGTGCCAGCAGTGGAAAGCCCCAGATCCAAGAGACCCAGTACTTC
TRBD2	TRBV5-1	TRBJ2-3	many	CASSLTSLAGGDTQYF	TGCGCCAGCAGCCTAACCTCCCTAGCGGGAGGGGATACGCAGTATTTT
-	TRBV5-5	TRBJ2-3	many	CASSLGWGLDTQYF	TGTGCCAGCAGCTTGGGCTGGGGCCTGGATACGCAGTATTTT
-	TRBV6-5	TRBJ1-1	many	CASSYGLGQPNTEAFF	TGTGCCAGCAGTTACGGTCTCGGCCAGCCGAACACTGAAGCTTTCTTT
-	TRBV15	TRBJ2-6	many	CATSGPFGQNFGSGANVLTF	TGTGCCACCAGCGGACCTTTTGGACAAAACTTTGGCTCTGGGGCCAACGTCCTGACTTTC
-	TRBV12-3/TRBV12-4	TRBJ1-2	many	CASSLIPANYGYTF	TGTGCCAGCAGTTTAATACCGGCCAACTATGGCTACACCTTC
TRBD1	TRBV6-6	TRBJ1-1	many	CASSGTGGVGSTEAFF	TGTGCCAGCAGTGGTACAGGGGGCGTTGGGAGCACTGAAGCTTTCTTT
TRBD1	TRBV29-1	TRBJ2-5	many	CSVGGTGGAETQYF	TGCAGCGTTGGGGGCACAGGGGGCGCAGAGACCCAGTACTTC
-	TRBV20-1	TRBJ1-2	many	CSARDSRQAPYGYTF	TGCAGTGCTAGAGATTCACGGCAGGCCCCCTATGGCTACACCTTC
-	TRBV7-2	TRBJ1-2	many	CASSSMQGYFDYTF	TGTGCCAGCAGCAGCATGCAGGGGTACTTTGACTACACCTTC
-	TRBV6-4	TRBJ1-2	many	CASSPSVLRGDYGYTF	TGTGCCAGCAGTCCCTCGGTTTTGAGGGGCGACTATGGCTACACCTTC